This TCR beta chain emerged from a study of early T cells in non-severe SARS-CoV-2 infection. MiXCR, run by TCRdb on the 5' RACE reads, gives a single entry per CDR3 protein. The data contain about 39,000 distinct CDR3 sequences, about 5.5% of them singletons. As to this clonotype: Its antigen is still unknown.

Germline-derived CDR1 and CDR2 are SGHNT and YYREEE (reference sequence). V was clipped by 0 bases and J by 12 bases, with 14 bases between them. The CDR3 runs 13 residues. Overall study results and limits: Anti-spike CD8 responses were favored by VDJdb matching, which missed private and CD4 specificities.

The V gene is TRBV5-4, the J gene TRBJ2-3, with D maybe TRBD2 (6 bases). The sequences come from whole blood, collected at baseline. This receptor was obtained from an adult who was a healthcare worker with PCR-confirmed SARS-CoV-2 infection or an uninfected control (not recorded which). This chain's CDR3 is CASSLAGGGYQYF. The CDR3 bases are TGTGCCAGCAGCTTGGCCGGGGGAGGTTACCAGTATTTT.